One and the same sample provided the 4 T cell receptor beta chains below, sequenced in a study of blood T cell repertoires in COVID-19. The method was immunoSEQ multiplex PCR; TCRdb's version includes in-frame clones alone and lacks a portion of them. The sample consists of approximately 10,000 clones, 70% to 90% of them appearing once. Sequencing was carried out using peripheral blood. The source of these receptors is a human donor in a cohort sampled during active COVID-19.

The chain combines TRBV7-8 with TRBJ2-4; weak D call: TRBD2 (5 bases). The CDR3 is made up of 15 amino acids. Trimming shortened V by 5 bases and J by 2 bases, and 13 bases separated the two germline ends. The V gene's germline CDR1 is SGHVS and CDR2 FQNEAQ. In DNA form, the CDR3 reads TGTGCCAGCAGCCACAGAACTAGTTCCAAAAACATTCAGTACTTC. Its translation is CASSHRTSSKNIQYF.

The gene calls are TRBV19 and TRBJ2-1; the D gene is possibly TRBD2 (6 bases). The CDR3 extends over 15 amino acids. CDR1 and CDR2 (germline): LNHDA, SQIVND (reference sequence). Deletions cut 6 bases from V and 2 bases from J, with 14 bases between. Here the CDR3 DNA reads TGTGCCAGTAGCCCCGGACTAACCCCCTACAATGAGCAGTTCTTC. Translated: CASSPGLTPYNEQFF.

The CDR3 is CASSQLGGRQDEQYF. The CDR3 DNA sequence: TGTGCCAGCAGCCAGCTCGGCGGGAGGCAAGACGAGCAGTACTTC. V gene TRBV3-1 (or the pseudogene TRBV3-2) combines with J gene TRBJ2-7; 8 nucleotides agree with TRBD2. Trimming removed 3 bases from V and 5 bases from J; junction bases left unmatched: 9. There are 15 residues in the CDR3. Germline CDR1 reads LGHDT; CDR2 reads YNNKEL (reference sequence).

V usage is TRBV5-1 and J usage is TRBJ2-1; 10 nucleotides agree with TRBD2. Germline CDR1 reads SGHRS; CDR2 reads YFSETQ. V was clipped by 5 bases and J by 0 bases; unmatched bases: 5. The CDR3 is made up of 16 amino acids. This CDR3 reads CASSQGLAVSYNEQFF. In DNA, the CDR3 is TGCGCCAGCAGTCAAGGACTAGCGGTCTCCTACAATGAGCAGTTCTTC.